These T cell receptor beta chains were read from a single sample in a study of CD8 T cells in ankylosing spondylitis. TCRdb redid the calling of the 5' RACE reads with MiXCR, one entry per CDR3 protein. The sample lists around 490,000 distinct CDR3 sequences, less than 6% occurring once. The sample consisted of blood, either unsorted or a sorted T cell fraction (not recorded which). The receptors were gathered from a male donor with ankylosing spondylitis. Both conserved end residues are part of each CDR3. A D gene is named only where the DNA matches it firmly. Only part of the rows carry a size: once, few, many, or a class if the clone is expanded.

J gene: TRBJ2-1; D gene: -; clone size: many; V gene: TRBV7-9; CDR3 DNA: TGTGCCAGCAGCTTAGTTGCGACTATAAATGAGCAGTTCTTC; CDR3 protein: CASSLVATINEQFF
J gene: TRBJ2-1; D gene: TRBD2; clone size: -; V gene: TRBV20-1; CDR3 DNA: TGCAGTGCTAGACCCTTACTAGCGGGGGGATACAATGAGCAGTTCTTC; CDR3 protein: CSARPLLAGGYNEQFF
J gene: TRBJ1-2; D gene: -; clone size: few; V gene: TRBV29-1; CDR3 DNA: TGCAGCGCCGGCGTGTCAGGGGAAGGGGGCTACACCTTC; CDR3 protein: CSAGVSGEGGYTF
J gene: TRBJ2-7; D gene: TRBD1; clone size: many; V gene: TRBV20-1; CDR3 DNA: TGCAGTGCTCCCACAGGGGGCGTCGAGCAGTACTTC; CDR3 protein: CSAPTGGVEQYF
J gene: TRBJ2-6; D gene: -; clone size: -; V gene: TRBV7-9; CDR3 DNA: TGTGCCAGCAGCCCGAAAATCGGTGCTGGGGCCAACGTCCTGACTTTC; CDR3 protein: CASSPKIGAGANVLTF
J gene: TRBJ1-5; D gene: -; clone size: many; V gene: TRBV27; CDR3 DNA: TGTGCCAGCAGTTTATGGCGCGGCAGCAATCAGCCCCAGCATTTT; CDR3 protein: CASSLWRGSNQPQHF
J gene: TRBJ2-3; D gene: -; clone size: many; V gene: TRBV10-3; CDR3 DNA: TGTGCCACCTTACAGGGTACGACAGATACGCAGTATTTT; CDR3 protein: CATLQGTTDTQYF
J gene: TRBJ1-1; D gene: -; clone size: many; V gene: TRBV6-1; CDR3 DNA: TGTGCCAGCAGTGAGACAGGTCCCAACACTGAAGCTTTCTTT; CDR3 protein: CASSETGPNTEAFF
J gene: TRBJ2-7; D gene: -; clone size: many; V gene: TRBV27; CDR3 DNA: TGTGCCAGCAGAAAGGGAGGCGAGCAGTACTTC; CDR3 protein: CASRKGGEQYF
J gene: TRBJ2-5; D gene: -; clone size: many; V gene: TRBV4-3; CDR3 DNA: TGCGCCAGCAGCCAGGAATGGGGGGAGACCCAGTACTTC; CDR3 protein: CASSQEWGETQYF
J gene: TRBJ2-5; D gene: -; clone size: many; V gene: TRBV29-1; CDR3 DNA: TGCAGCGCCACGCTTGGTTGGGAGACCCAGTACTTC; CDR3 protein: CSATLGWETQYF
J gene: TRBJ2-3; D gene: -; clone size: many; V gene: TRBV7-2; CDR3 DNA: TGTGCCAGCAGCTTTGGGGGCCTAACGACAGATACGCAGTATTTT; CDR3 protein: CASSFGGLTTDTQYF
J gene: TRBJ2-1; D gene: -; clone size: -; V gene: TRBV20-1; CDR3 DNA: TGCAGTGCTAGCAAGGGGCCGAGCTCCTACAATGAGCAGTTCTTC; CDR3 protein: CSASKGPSSYNEQFF
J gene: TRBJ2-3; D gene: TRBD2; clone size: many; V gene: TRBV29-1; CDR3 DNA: TGCAGCGGAGATGGGGTAGCGGGAACAGATACGCAGTATTTT; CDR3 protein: CSGDGVAGTDTQYF
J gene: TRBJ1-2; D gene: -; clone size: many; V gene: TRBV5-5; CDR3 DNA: TGTGCCAGCAGCTTGTCGACTTTATCCTACGGCTACACCTTC; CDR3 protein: CASSLSTLSYGYTF
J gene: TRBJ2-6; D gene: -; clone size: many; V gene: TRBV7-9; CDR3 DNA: TGTGCCAGCAGCTTAGACTACTCTGGGGCCAACGTCCTGACTTTC; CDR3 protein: CASSLDYSGANVLTF
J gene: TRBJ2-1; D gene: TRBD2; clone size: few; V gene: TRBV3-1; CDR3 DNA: TGTGCCAGCAGCCGACGGGCGACTAGCGGGAGCTACAATGAGCAGTTCTTC; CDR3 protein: CASSRRATSGSYNEQFF
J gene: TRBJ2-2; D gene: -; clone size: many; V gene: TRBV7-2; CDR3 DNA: TGTGCCAGCAGCTTTATCGGGGGCAGCACCGGGGAGCTGTTTTTT; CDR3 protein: CASSFIGGSTGELFF
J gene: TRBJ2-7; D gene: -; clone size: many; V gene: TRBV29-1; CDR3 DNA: TGCAGCGTTGAAGAGAATTACGAGCAGTACTTC; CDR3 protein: CSVEENYEQYF
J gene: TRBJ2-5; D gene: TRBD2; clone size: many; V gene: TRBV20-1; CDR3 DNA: TGCAGTGCTCCGAATCCTAGCGGGAGCGGGGAGACCCAGTACTTC; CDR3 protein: CSAPNPSGSGETQYF
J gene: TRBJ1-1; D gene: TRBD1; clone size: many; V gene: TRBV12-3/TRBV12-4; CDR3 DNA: TGTGCCAGCAGTTTATCGGGACAGGGGACTGAAGCTTTCTTT; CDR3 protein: CASSLSGQGTEAFF
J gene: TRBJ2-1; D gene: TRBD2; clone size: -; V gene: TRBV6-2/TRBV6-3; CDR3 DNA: TGTGCCAGCGGAAACAGACTAGCAGGCTCCTACAATGAGCAGTTCTTC; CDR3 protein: CASGNRLAGSYNEQFF
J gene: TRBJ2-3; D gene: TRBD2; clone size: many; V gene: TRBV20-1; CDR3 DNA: TGCAGTGCTCCAGCGGGGGGCGTTGTTGGAGATACGCAGTATTTT; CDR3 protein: CSAPAGGVVGDTQYF
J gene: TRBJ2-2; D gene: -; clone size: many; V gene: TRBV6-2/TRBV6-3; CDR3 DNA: TGTGCCAGCAGTTACCCTCGGGGCCTACCCAACACCGGGGAGCTGTTTTTT; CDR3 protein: CASSYPRGLPNTGELFF
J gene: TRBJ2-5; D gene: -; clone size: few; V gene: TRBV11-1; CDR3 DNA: TGTGCCAGCAGCCTCCATTCACCTACAACTTTAGAGACCCAGTACTTC; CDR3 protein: CASSLHSPTTLETQYF
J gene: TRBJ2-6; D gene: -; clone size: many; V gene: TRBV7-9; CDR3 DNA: TGTGCCAGCAGCCAGGTCTCTGGGGCCAACGTCCTGACTTTC; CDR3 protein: CASSQVSGANVLTF
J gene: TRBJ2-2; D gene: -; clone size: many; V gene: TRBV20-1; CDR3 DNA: TGCAGTGCTTCAGTTCCTTTCGGGGAGCTGTTTTTT; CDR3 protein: CSASVPFGELFF
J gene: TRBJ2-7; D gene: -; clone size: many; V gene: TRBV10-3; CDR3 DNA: TGTGCCATCAGTGAGTCAGGGTCTTCCTACGAGCAGTACTTC; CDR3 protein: CAISESGSSYEQYF
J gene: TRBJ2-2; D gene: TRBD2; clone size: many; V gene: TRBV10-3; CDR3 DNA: TGTGCCATCAAGGGCAGGGAGGGATCCGGGGAGCTGTTTTTT; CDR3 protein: CAIKGREGSGELFF
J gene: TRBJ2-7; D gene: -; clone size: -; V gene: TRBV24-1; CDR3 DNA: TGTGCCACCAGTGATCTTAATCAAGGAGGTGAGCAGTACTTC; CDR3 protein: CATSDLNQGGEQYF
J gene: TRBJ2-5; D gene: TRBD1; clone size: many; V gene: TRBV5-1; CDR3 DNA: TGCGCCAGCAGCACAGGGGACCAAGAGACCCAGTACTTC; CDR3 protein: CASSTGDQETQYF
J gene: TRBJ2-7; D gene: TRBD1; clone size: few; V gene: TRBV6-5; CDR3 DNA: TGTGCCAGCAGTTTAGGGGGACAGGGTCCTATCGAGCAGTACTTC; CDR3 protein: CASSLGGQGPIEQYF
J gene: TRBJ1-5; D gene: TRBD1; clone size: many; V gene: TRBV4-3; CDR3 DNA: TGCGCCAGCAGCCCGACAGGGGGGGGTTGGCGCAATCAGCCCCAGCATTTT; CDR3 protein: CASSPTGGGWRNQPQHF
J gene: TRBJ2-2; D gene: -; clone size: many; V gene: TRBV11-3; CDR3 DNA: TGTGCCAGCAGCTTTTGGGACCACTCGAACACCGGGGAGCTGTTTTTT; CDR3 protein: CASSFWDHSNTGELFF
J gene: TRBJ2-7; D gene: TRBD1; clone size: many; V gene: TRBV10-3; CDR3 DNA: TGTGCCATCAGTGAGGATTATGGGACAGCCGCCTACGAGCAGTACTTC; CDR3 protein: CAISEDYGTAAYEQYF
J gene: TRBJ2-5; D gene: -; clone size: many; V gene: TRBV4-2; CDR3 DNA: TGTGCCAGCAGCCAGATCGGGGTAGACCAAGAGACCCAGTACTTC; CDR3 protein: CASSQIGVDQETQYF
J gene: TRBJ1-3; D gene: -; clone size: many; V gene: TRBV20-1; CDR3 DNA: TGCAGTGCTATCCCGGGACGGGGCTCTGGAAACACCATATATTTT; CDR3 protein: CSAIPGRGSGNTIYF
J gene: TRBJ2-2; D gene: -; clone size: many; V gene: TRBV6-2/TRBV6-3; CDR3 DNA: TGTGCCAGCAAATTCGGGGGTCGGACCGGGGAGCTGTTTTTT; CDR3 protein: CASKFGGRTGELFF
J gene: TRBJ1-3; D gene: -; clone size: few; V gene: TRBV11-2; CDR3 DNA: TGTGCCACCAAGGGGAGCTCTGGAAACACCATATATTTT; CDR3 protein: CATKGSSGNTIYF
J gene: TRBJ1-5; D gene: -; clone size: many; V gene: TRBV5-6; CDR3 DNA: TGTGCCAGCAGCTTTTCAGGGCTGGGGGGCAATCAGCCCCAGCATTTT; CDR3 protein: CASSFSGLGGNQPQHF
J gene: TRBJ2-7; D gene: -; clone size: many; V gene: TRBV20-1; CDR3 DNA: TGCAGTGCTAGGGAGGGTCCCCCCTACGAGCAGTACTTC; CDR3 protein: CSAREGPPYEQYF
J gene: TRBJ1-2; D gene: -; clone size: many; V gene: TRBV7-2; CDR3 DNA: TGTGCCAGCAGCACCAGGGCGGGTGGGTCATATGGCTACACCTTC; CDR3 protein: CASSTRAGGSYGYTF
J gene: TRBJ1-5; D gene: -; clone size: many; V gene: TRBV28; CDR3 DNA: TGTGCCAGCAGTTTCAGTCCGGCGGCAAATCAGCCCCAGCATTTT; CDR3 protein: CASSFSPAANQPQHF
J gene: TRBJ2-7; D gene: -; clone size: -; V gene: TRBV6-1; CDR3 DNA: TGTGCCGCAGCCACATCAACTACCTACGAGCAGTACTTC; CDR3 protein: CAAATSTTYEQYF
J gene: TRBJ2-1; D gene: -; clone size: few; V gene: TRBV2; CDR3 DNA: TGTGCCAGCAGTGAATATTCTGCAGTCTACAATGAGCAGTTCTTC; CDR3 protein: CASSEYSAVYNEQFF
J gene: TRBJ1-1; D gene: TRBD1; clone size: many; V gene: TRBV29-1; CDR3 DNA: TGCAGCGTTGAAGTGCGAGACAGGGCGAACACTGAAGCTTTCTTT; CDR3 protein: CSVEVRDRANTEAFF
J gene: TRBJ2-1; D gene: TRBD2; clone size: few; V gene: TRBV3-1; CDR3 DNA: TGTGCCAGCAGCCAAGAATGGCGGGGGTTCTACAATGAGCAGTTCTTC; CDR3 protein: CASSQEWRGFYNEQFF
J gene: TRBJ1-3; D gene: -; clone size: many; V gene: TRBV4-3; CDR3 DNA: TGCGCCAGCAGCCAAGGATTCCTCTCTGGAAACACCATATATTTT; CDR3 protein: CASSQGFLSGNTIYF